This record covers a single T cell receptor beta chain. Its target is not known. Data came from immunoSEQ multiplex PCR; TCRdb stores just in-frame clones and leaves some out. The sample gives around 100,000 clones, 93% of which show up once; 1% to 1.5% is in the top ten. The CDR3 extends over 15 amino acids. The V gene's germline CDR1 is SGHTA and CDR2 FQGNSA. Trimming cost V 5 bases and J 1 base, with 15 bases left between them. The data belong to a study of graft-versus-host responses after intestinal transplantation. Study-level background: Multivisceral, liver-intestinal, or isolated intestinal transplants were received by the recipients.

This specimen was unstimulated CD8+ T cells sorted from spleen or lymph node cells, taken before intestinal transplant. The V gene is TRBV7-2, the J gene TRBJ2-7; the D call may be TRBD1 or TRBD2 (5 bases each). This clonotype was sampled from a human donor who received an intestinal transplant. CDR3 nucleotide sequence: TGTGCCAGCAGCCCCCCACGAGGGGTTTCCTACGAGCAGTACTTC. This sequence encodes CASSPPRGVSYEQYF. The full variable domain, rest sourced from reference TRBV7-2 and TRBJ2-7, is GAGVSQSPSNKVTEKGKDVELRCDPISGHTALYWYRQSLGQGLEFLIYFQGNSAPDKSGLPSDRFSAERTGGSVSTLTIQRTQQEDSAVYLCASSPPRGVSYEQYFGPGTRLTVT.